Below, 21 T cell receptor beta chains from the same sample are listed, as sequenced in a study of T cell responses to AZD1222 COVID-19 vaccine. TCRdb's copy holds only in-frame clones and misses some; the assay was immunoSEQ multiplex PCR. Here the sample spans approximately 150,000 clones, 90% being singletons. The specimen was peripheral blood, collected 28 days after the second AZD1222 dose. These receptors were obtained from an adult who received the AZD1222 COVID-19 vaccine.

CDR3 residues: CASSRMGALNRGYTF. CDR3 DNA: TGTGCCAGCAGCCGAATGGGGGCATTAAATCGTGGCTACACCTTC. This chain joins TRBV5-4 and TRBJ1-2; TRBD1 is a possible D gene (6 bases). The germline CDR1 and CDR2 sequences are SGHNT and YYREEE (reference sequence). This CDR3 is built from 15 residues. Trimming took 4 bases from V and 7 from J, leaving 20 bases between them.

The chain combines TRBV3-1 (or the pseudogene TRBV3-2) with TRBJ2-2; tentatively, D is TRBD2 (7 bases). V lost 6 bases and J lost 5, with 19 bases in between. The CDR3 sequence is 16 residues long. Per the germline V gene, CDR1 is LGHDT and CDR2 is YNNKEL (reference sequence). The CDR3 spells CASRDIGGAETGELFF. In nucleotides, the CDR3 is TGTGCCAGCAGGGACATTGGGGGGGCTGAGACCGGGGAGCTGTTTTTT.

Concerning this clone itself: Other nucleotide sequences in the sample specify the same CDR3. CDR3 in DNA: TGTGCCAGCAGCTTAGACGGTAGCAATCAGCCCCAGCATTTT. It is translated as CASSLDGSNQPQHF. This rearrangement joins TRBV7-9 to TRBJ1-5; D uncertain. Germline values: CDR1 SEHNR, CDR2 FQNEAQ (reference sequence). This CDR3 has 14 amino acids. The V and J ends lost 1 base and 0 bases respectively, with 4 bases between them.

The CDR3 sequence: CASSPFGGSEQFF. In nucleotides, the CDR3 is TGTGCCAGCAGCCCGTTCGGGGGGAGTGAGCAGTTCTTC. The chain has TRBV5-8 and TRBJ2-1, with 7 bases matching TRBD2. Germline-derived CDR1 and CDR2 are SGHTS and YDEGEE. Losses at the gene ends were 4 bases for V and 9 bases for J; bases not matched to a gene: 7. This CDR3 is built from 13 residues.

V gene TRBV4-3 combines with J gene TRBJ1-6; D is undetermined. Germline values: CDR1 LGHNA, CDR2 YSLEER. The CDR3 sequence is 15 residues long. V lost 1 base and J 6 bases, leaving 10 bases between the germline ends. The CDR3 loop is CASSQGRGSNSPLHF. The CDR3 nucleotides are TGCGCCAGCAGCCAAGGCAGAGGAAGTAATTCACCCCTCCACTTT.

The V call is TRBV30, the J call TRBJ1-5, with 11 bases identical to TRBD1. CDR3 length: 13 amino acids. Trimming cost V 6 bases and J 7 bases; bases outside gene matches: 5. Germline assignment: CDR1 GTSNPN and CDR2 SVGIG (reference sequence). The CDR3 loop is CACGQGAGQPQHF. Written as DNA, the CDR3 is TGTGCCTGTGGACAGGGGGCTGGGCAGCCCCAGCATTTT.

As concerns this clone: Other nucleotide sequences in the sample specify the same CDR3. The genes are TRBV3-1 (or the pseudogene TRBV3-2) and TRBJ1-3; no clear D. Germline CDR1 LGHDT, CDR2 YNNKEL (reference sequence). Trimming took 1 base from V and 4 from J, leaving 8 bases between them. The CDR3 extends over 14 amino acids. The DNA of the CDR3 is TGTGCCAGCAGCCAAGGGACGGACGGAAACACCATATATTTT. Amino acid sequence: CASSQGTDGNTIYF.

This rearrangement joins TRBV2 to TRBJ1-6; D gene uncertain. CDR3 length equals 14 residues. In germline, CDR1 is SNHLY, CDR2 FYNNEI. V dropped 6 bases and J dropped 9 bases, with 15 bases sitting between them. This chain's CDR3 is CASSAPIEPSPLHF. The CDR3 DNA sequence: TGTGCCAGCAGCGCGCCGATCGAGCCTTCACCCCTCCACTTT.

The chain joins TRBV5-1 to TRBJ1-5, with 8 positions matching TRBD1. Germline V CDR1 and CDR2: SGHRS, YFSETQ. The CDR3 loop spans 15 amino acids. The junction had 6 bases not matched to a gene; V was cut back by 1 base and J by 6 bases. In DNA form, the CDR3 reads TGCGCCAGCAGCTTGCAGGGGGCGCAGGGTCAGCCCCAGCATTTT. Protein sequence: CASSLQGAQGQPQHF.

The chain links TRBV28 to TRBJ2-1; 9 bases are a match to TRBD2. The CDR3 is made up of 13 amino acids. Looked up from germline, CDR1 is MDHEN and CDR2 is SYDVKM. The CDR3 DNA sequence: TGTTCCCTGGGGCGGGGGGGCTCGTATGAGCAGTTCTTC. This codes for CSLGRGGSYEQFF.

The CDR3 nucleotides read TGTGCCAGCAGTTTAACAGGACCTCGGGGGTATGGCTACACCTTC. This codes for CASSLTGPRGYGYTF. The chain employs TRBV6-6 and TRBJ1-2, with D possibly matching TRBD1 (5 bases). In germline, CDR1 is MNHNY, CDR2 SVGAGI (reference sequence). The CDR3 contains 15 residues. With 4 bases removed from V and 5 bases from J, the gap between germline ends came to 17 bases.

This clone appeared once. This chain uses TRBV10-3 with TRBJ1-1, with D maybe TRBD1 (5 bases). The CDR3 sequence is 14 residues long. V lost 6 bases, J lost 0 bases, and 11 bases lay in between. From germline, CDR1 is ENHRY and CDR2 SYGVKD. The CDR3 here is CAIRKGALNTEAFF. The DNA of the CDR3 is TGTGCCATCAGGAAAGGGGCCCTGAACACTGAAGCTTTCTTT.

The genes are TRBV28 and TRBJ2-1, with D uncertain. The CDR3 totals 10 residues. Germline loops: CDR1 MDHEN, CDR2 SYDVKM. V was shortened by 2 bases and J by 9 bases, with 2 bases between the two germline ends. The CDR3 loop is CASSLVEQFF. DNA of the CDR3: TGTGCCAGCAGTTTAGTTGAGCAGTTCTTC. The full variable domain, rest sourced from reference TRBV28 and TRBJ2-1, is DVKVTQSSRYLVKRTGEKVFLECVQDMDHENMFWYRQDPGLGLRLIYFSYDVKMKEKGDIPEGYSVSREKKERFSLILESASTNQTSMYLCASSLVEQFFGPGTRLTVL.

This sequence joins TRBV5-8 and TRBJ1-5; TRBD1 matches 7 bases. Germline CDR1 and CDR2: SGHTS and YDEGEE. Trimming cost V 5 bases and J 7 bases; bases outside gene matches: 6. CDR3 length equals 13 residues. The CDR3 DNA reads TGTGCCAGCAGTCCAGACAGGGAACAGCCCCAGCATTTT. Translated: CASSPDREQPQHF.

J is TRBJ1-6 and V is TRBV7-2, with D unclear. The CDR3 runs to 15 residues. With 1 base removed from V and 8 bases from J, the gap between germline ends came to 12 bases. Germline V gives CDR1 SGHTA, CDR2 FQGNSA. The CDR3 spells CASSLVGGFDSPLHF. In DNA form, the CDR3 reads TGTGCCAGCAGCTTAGTTGGAGGGTTCGATTCACCCCTCCACTTT.

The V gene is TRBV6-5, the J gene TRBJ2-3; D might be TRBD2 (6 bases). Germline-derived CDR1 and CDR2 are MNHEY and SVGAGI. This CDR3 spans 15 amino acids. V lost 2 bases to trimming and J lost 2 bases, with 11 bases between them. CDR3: CASSYGRLPTDTQYF. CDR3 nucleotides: TGTGCCAGCAGTTACGGGAGGCTCCCCACAGATACGCAGTATTTT.

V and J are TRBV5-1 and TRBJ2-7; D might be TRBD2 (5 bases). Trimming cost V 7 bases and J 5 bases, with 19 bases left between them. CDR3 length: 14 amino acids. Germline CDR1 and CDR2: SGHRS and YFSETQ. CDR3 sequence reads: CASRSLRVPHEQYF. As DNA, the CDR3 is TGCGCCAGCCGCTCTCTGAGGGTCCCCCACGAGCAGTACTTC. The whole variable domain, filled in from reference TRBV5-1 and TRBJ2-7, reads KAGVTQTPRYLIKTRGQQVTLSCSPISGHRSVSWYQQTPGQGLQFLFEYFSETQRNKGNFPGRFSGRQFSNSRSEMNVSTLELGDSALYLCASRSLRVPHEQYFGPGTRLTVT.

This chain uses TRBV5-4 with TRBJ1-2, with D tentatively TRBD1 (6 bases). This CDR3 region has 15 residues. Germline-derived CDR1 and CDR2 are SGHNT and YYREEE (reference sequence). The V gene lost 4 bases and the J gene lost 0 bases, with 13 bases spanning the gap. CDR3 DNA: TGTGCCAGCAGCCTGGACAGAACCACTAACTATGGCTACACCTTC. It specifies CASSLDRTTNYGYTF. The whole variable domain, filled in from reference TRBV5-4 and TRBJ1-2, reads ETGVTQSPTHLIKTRGQQVTLRCSSQSGHNTVSWYQQALGQGPQFIFQYYREEENGRGNFPPRFSGLQFPNYSSELNVNALELDDSALYLCASSLDRTTNYGYTFGSGTRLTVV.

The CDR3 nucleotides are TGTGCCAGCAGCTTCCGTGGACTAGCGGGAAGCACAGATACGCAGTATTTT. Its protein product is CASSFRGLAGSTDTQYF. V is TRBV7-2 and J is TRBJ2-3; 12 positions agree with TRBD2. Germline lookup yields CDR1 SGHTA and CDR2 FQGNSA. This CDR3 comprises 17 residues. The V and J ends lost 3 bases and 0 bases, in that order; junction bases with no gene match: 4.

The CDR3 region is CASTGWANSNQPQHF. The CDR3 DNA reads TGTGCCAGTACGGGGTGGGCGAATAGCAATCAGCCCCAGCATTTT. The rearrangement uses TRBV19 and TRBJ1-5; D uncertain. The V end was cut by 7 bases, the J end by 0 bases, with 13 bases between. CDR1 and CDR2 from the germline V gene are LNHDA and SQIVND (reference sequence). CDR3 length: 15 residues.

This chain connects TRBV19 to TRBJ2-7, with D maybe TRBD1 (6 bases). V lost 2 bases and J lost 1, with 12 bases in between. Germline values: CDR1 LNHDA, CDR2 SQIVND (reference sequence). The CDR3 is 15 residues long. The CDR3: CASSIIHRASYEQYF. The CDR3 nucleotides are TGTGCCAGTAGTATAATTCACAGGGCTTCCTACGAGCAGTACTTC.